This TCR beta chain was sequenced during a study of Ad26.COV2.S vaccination and SARS-CoV-2 variants. Study findings and constraints: It was reported that spike-specific CD8+ and CD4+ T cell responses were substantially broad after vaccination.

As for this clone: The antigen is undetermined.

The assay was immunoSEQ multiplex PCR, and TCRdb's table has in-frame clones only and misses some. Here the sample spans around 370,000 clones, just over 90% being singletons. This CDR3 spans 14 amino acids. This sample comprised peripheral blood, obtained after recovery from COVID-19. This TCR was sampled from a human donor who had recovered from COVID-19. This sequence joins TRBV21-1 and TRBJ2-7; no check of the table's D call, TRBD1, against the DNA was made. TRBV21-1 is labeled a pseudogene. The CDR3 is CASRGRDSSYEQYF. For the CDR3, the DNA is TGTGCCAGCCGTGGCCGGGACAGCTCCTACGAGCAGTACTTC.